What follows are 5 T cell receptor beta chains derived from one specimen sequenced in a study. TCRdb analysed the 5' RACE reads with MiXCR anew, one entry per CDR3 protein. The sample consists of 6,200 or so distinct CDR3 sequences, roughly half of them appearing once. The specimen was naive CD4+ T cells sorted from a lymph node. Subset in this sample: naive CD4+ T cells, CD4+CD45RA+CD25-. Every receptor here comes from a female donor with breast cancer.

CDR3 amino acids: CSAQDRGRGTDTQYF. In DNA form, the CDR3 reads TGCAGTGCACAGGACAGGGGGAGAGGGACAGATACGCAGTATTTT. This chain joins TRBV20-1 and TRBJ2-3; 10 positions match TRBD1. J lost 3 bases, V lost 6 bases, and 9 bases had no gene match. This CDR3 contains 15 residues. CDR1 and CDR2 from the germline V gene are DFQATT and SNEGSKA (reference sequence).

J is TRBJ2-3 and V is TRBV20-1; D might be TRBD2 (6 bases). V was trimmed by 6 bases and J by 4 bases, leaving 17 bases between them. Looked up from germline, CDR1 is DFQATT and CDR2 is SNEGSKA (reference sequence). This CDR3 comprises 14 residues. The CDR3 here is CSARTIMLSDTQYF. DNA of the CDR3: TGCAGTGCACGGACTATTATGCTATCAGATACGCAGTATTTT.

The sample holds a few counts of this clonotype. The chain joins TRBV4-2 to TRBJ2-5; 12 bases are shared with TRBD2. From germline, CDR1 is LGHNA and CDR2 YNFKEQ. The CDR3 loop spans 18 amino acids. Trimming cost V 2 bases and J 5 bases; bases outside gene matches: 12. CDR3 protein: CASSQRTSGAAPPETQYF. CDR3 nucleotides: TGTGCCAGCAGCCAAAGGACTAGCGGGGCAGCCCCTCCGGAGACCCAGTACTTC.

This chain's CDR3 is CASSLLENQPQHF. The DNA for the CDR3 is TGTGCCAGCAGTTTATTGGAAAATCAGCCCCAGCATTTT. This chain uses TRBV12-3 or TRBV12-4 with TRBJ1-5; D not certain. The CDR3 contains 13 residues. Trimming left V 2 bases short and J 4 bases short, with 6 bases between.

The gene calls are TRBV20-1 and TRBJ2-1, with TRBD2 as a possible D gene (5 bases). The CDR3 loop spans 14 amino acids. Germline V gene sequence: CDR1 DFQATT, CDR2 SNEGSKA (reference sequence). Trimming left V 6 bases short and J 2 bases short, with 14 bases between. Written as DNA, the CDR3 is TGCAGTGCCACAAGTACTAGTACCTACAATGAGCAGTTCTTC. It encodes CSATSTSTYNEQFF.